This entry lists 5 T cell receptor beta chains sequenced from one sample in a study of T-cell memory formation after mild COVID-19. A single record per CDR3 protein comes from TCRdb applying MiXCR to the 5' RACE reads. The sample yields roughly 260,000 distinct CDR3 sequences, around 17% seen once. The sample was PBMCs or a T cell subset sorted from them (not recorded which). The receptors originated from a man aged 18 to 29 who had mild COVID-19 (a few samples of this study predate the infection). Cell type and time point are not known.

This clonotype was counted between two and nine times. This chain links TRBV10-2 with TRBJ2-7, with 10 bases fitting TRBD2. Trimming cost V 5 bases and J 4 bases; bases outside gene matches: 5. Germline CDR1 and CDR2: WSHSY and SAAADI. The length of the CDR3 is 14 residues. Here the CDR3 reads CASSLSGGLYEQYF. CDR3 DNA sequence: TGCGCCAGCAGTCTTAGCGGGGGGCTGTACGAGCAGTACTTC.

This clonotype was picked up many times. V and J are TRBV6-1 and TRBJ1-5; TRBD1 matches 11 bases. The CDR3 is made up of 14 amino acids. After removal of 7 bases from V and 5 bases from J, the junction contained 4 bases not matched to a gene. Germline assignment: CDR1 MNHNS and CDR2 SASEGT. CDR3 protein: CASTWDRGDQPQHF. The CDR3 nucleotides read TGTGCCAGCACCTGGGACAGGGGGGATCAGCCCCAGCATTTT.

This clonotype occurred a few times. The V call is TRBV5-1, the J call TRBJ2-1; 8 nucleotides agree with TRBD1. CDR1 SGHRS and CDR2 YFSETQ come from the germline V gene. The length of the CDR3 is 17 residues. V gave up 4 bases and J gave up 8 bases; unmatched junction bases: 17. CDR3 protein: CASSLRSPGQGGDEQFF. The DNA of the CDR3 is TGCGCCAGCAGCCTTCGCTCCCCTGGACAGGGAGGAGATGAGCAGTTCTTC.

This clonotype was seen ten or more times. The chain recombines TRBV12-3 or TRBV12-4 with TRBJ2-1, with D unclear. This CDR3 is built from 13 residues. Trimming removed 5 bases at V and 7 bases at J, with 12 bases between. The CDR3 reads CASSLSSGNEQFF. The CDR3 coding sequence is TGTGCCAGCAGTCTATCCTCAGGAAATGAGCAGTTCTTC.

This clonotype was recorded a few times. The J gene is TRBJ2-6, the V gene TRBV28; possibly TRBD1 for D (6 bases). The CDR3 loop spans 16 amino acids. Deletions cut 8 bases from V and 1 base from J, with 15 bases between. CDR1 is MDHEN and CDR2 is SYDVKM in the germline V gene. CDR3 amino acids: CASGGQPFSGANVLTF. The CDR3 DNA reads as TGTGCCAGCGGTGGACAGCCGTTTTCTGGGGCCAACGTCCTGACTTTC. The entire variable domain, with the rest obtained from reference TRBV28 and TRBJ2-6, is as follows: DVKVTQSSRYLVKRTGEKVFLECVQDMDHENMFWYRQDPGLGLRLIYFSYDVKMKEKGDIPEGYSVSREKKERFSLILESASTNQTSMYLCASGGQPFSGANVLTFGAGSRLTVL.